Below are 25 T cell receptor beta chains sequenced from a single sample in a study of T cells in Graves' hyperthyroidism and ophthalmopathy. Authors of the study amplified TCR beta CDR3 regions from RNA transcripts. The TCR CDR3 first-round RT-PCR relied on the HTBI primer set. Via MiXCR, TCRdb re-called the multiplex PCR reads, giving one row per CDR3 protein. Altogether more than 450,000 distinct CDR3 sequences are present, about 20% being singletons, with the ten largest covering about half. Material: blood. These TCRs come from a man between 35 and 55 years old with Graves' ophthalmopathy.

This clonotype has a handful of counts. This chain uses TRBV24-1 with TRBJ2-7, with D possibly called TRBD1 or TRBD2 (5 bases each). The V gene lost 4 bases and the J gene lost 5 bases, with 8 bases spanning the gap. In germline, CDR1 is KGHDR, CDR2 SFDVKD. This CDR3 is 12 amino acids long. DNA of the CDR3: TGTGCCACCAGTGAGGGGGACCACGAGCAGTACTTC. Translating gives CATSEGDHEQYF.

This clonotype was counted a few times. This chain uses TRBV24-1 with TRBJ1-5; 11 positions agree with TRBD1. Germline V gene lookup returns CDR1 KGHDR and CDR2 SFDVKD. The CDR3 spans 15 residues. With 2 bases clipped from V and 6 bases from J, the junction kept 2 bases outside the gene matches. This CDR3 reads CATSDWTGGCQPQHF. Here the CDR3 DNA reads TGTGCCACCAGTGATTGGACAGGGGGCTGTCAGCCCCAGCATTTT.

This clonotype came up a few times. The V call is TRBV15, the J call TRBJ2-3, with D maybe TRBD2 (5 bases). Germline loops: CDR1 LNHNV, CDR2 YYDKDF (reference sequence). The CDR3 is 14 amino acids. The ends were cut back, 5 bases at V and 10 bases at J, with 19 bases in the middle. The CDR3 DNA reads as TGTGCCACCAGCGGAGGTGTTGGCGGGCCTCCGCAGTATTTT. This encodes CATSGGVGGPPQYF.

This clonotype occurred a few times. The CDR3 coding sequence is TGCAGCGTAGACGGACTTCCAGGGGGGAACACTGAAGCTTTCTTT. Protein product: CSVDGLPGGNTEAFF. The V and J genes are TRBV29-1 and TRBJ1-1; 7 nucleotides line up with TRBD1. CDR1 and CDR2 from the germline V gene are SQVTM and ANQGSEA. CDR3 length equals 15 residues. V trimming: 6 bases; J trimming: 1 base; junction bases outside the gene matches: 11.

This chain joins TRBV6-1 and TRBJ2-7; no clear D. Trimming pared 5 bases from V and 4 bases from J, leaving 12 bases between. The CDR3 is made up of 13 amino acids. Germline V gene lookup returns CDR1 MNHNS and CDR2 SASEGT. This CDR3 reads CASSPGHGYEQYF. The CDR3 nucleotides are TGTGCCAGCAGTCCGGGTCACGGTTACGAGCAGTACTTC.

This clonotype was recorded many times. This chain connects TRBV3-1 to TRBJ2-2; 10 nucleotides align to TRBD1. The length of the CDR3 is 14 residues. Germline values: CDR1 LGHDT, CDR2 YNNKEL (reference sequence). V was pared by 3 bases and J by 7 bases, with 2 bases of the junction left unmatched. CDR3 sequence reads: CASSHRTGGGELFF. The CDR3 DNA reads TGTGCCAGCAGCCACAGGACAGGGGGCGGGGAGCTGTTTTTT.

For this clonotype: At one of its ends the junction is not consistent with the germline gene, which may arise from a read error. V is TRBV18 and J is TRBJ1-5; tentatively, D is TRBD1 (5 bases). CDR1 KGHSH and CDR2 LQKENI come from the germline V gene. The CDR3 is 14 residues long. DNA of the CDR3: TGTGCCAGCTCACCGCAGGGAGGCAATCGGCCCCAGCATTTT. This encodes CASSPQGGNRPQHF. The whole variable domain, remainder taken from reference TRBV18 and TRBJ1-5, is NAGVMQNPRHLVRRRGQEARLRCSPMKGHSHVYWYRQLPEEGLKFMVYLQKENIIDESGMPKERFSAEFPKEGPSILRIQQVVRGDSAAYFCASSPQGGNRPQHFGDGTRLSIL.

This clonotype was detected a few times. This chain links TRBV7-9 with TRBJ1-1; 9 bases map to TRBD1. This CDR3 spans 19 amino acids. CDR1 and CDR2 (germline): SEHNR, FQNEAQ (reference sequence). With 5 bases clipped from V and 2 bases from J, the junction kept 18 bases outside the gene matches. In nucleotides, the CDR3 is TGTGCCAGCAGCCCTGACGATTACAGGGGGCGTAGGAGAAACACTGAAGCTTTCTTT. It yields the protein CASSPDDYRGRRRNTEAFF.

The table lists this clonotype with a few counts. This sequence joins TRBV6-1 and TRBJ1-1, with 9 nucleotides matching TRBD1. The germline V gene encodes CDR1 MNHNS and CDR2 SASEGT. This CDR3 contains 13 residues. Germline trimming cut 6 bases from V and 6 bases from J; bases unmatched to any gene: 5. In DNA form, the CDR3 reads TGTGCCAGCAGGGGACAGGGTGGCTCTGAAGCTTTCTTT. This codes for CASRGQGGSEAFF.

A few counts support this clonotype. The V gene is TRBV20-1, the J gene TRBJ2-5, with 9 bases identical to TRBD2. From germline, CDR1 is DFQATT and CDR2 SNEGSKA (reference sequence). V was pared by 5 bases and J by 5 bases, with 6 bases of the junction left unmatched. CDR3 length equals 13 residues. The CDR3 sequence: CSALAGPGETQYF. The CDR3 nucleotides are TGCAGTGCTCTAGCGGGACCGGGGGAGACCCAGTACTTC.

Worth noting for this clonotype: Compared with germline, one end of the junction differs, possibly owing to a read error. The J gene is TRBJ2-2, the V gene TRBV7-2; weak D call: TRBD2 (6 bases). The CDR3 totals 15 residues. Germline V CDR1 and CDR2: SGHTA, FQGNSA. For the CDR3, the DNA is TGTGCCAGCAGCTTAAGCGGGCCTAACACCGGGGAGCCGTTTTTT. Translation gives CASSLSGPNTGEPFF.

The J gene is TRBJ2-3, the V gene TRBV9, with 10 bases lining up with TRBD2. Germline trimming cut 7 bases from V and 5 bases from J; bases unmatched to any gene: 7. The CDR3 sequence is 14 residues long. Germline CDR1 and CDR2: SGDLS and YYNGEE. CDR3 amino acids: CASLAGATGDTQYF. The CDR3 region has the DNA TGTGCCAGCCTAGCGGGGGCTACCGGAGATACGCAGTATTTT.

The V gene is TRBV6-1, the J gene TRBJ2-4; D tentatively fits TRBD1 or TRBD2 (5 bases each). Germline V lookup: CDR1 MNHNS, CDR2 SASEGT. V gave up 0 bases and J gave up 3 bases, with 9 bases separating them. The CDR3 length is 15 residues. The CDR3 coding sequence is TGTGCCAGCAGTGAAGCGACTGGGGGCAAAAACATTCAGTACTTC. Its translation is CASSEATGGKNIQYF.

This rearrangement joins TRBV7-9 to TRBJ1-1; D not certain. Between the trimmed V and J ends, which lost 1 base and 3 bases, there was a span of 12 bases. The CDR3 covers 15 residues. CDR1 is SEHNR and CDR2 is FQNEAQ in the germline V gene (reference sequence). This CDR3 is CASSLDFRGDTEAFF. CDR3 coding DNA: TGTGCCAGCAGCTTAGATTTTCGGGGTGACACTGAAGCTTTCTTT.

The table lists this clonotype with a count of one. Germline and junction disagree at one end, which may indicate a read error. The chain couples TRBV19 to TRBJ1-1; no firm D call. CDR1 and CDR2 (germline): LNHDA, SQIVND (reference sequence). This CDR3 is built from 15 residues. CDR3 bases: TGTGCCAGTAGTATCGGGAAAAGGATGAACACTAAAGCTTTCTTT. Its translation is CASSIGKRMNTKAFF.

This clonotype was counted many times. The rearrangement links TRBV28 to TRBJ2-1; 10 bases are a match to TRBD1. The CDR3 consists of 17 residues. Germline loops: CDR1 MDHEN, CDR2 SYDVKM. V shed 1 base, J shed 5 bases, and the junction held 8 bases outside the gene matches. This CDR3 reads CASSLLGQGETDNEQFF. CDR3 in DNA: TGTGCCAGCAGTTTATTAGGACAGGGGGAAACCGACAATGAGCAGTTCTTC.

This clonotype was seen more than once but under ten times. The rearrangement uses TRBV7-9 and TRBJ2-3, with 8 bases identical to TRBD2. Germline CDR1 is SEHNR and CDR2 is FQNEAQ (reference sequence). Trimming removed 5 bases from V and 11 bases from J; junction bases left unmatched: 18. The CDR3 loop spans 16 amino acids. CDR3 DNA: TGTGCCAGCAGCGCAAGCGGGGGACCAGCAAGGAGCGTGCAGTATTTT. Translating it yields CASSASGGPARSVQYF.

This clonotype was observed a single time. CDR3 sequence (DNA): TGTGCCAGCAGTGAGTTAGCTCCCAGCTCCTACAATGAGCAGTTCTTC. It is translated as CASSELAPSSYNEQFF. The chain combines TRBV2 with TRBJ2-1; D unclear. Trimming cost V 3 bases and J 0 bases, with 12 bases left between them. Germline CDR1 reads SNHLY; CDR2 reads FYNNEI. This CDR3 spans 16 amino acids.

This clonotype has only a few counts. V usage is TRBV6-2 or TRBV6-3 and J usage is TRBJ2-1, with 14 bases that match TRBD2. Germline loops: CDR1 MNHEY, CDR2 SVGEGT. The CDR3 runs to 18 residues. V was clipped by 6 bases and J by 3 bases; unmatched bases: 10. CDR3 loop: CASSRGTSGSQGYNEQFF. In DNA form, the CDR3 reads TGTGCCAGCAGCCGCGGGACTAGCGGGAGTCAGGGCTACAATGAGCAGTTCTTC.

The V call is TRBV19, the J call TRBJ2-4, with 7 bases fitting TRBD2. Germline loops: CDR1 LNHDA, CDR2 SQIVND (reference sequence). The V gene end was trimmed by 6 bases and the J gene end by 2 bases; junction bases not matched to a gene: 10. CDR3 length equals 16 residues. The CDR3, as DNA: TGTGCCAGTAGCACGAGCGGGAAGGAGTCCAAAAACATTCAGTACTTC. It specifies CASSTSGKESKNIQYF.

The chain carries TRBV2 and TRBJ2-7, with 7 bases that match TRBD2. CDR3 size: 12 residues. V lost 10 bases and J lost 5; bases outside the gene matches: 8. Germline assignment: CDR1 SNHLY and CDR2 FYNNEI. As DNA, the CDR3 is TGTGCCATGAGGGGAGGGTTACACGAGCAGTACTTC. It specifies CAMRGGLHEQYF.

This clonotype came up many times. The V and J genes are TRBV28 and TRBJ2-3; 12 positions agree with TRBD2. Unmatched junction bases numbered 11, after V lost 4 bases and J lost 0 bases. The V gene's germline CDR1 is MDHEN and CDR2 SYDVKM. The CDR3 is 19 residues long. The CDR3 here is CASSYGTSGHSSSTDTQYF. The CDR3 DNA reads TGTGCCAGCAGTTACGGGACTAGCGGGCACTCTTCTAGCACAGATACGCAGTATTTT.

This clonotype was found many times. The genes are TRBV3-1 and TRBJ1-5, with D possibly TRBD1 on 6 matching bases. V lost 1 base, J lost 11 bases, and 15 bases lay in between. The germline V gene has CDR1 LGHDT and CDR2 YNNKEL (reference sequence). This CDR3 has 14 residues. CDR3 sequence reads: CASSQGAQGRAQHF. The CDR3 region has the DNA TGTGCCAGCAGCCAAGGAGCGCAGGGGAGGGCCCAGCATTTT.

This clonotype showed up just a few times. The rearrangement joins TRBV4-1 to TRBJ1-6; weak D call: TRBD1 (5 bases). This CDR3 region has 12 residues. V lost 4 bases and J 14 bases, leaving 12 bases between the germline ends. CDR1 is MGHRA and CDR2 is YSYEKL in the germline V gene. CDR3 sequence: CASSRGWEALHF. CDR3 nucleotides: TGCGCCAGCAGCCGGGGCTGGGAGGCCCTCCACTTT.

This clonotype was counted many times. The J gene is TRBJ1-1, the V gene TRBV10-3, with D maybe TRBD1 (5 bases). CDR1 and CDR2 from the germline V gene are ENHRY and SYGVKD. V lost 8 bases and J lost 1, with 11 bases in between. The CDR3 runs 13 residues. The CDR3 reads CAIGGRENTEAFF. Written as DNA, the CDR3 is TGTGCCATCGGAGGCAGGGAGAACACTGAAGCTTTCTTT.